The table lists the clone carrying this T cell receptor beta chain with many counts. The antigen remains unidentified. Priming with a constant-region primer yielded TCR beta cDNA from roughly 500 ng total RNA. Three-round nested multiplex PCR performed with slightly modified ARM-PCR produced the TCR beta libraries. Rounds one and two of PCR, each of around 11 cycles, were primed with TRBV1-TRBV30 forward primers and a C-beta reverse primer. TCRdb itself ran the multiplex PCR reads through MiXCR, one entry per CDR3 protein. Of a few hundred thousand distinct CDR3 sequences listed, more than 55% were seen once; the top ten hold 15% to 20%. From germline, CDR1 is MNHEY and CDR2 SVGAGI. With V trimmed by 0 bases and J by 4 bases, 12 bases remained unmatched. The CDR3 sequence is 19 residues long. They got blood RNA out of unsorted whole blood and also pulled out germline DNA. The sample belongs to a study of tumor-infiltrating lymphocytes in primary liver carcinoma. Study-wide context: Those sampled were patients whose primary liver carcinoma was treated by surgical resection. The tumors ranged from about 4.2 to 10 cm across and fell within stage T1-T3 N0M0.

Study-wide results and limits: Tumors significantly exceeded blood in top-250-clone fraction (p = 0.039).

The chain combines TRBV6-5 with TRBJ2-3; TRBD2 matches at 11 bases. The clonotype was recovered from a woman aged 25 to 39 with primary liver carcinoma and hepatitis B virus infection. The sample comprised peripheral blood. This chain's CDR3 is CASSYSVSGRARGPDTQYF. The CDR3 bases are TGTGCCAGCAGTTACTCGGTTAGCGGGAGGGCCCGCGGCCCAGATACGCAGTATTTT.